This is a list of T cell receptor beta chains from one sample in a study of T cell responses to AZD1222 COVID-19 vaccine. Method: immunoSEQ multiplex PCR; TCRdb's copy keeps in-frame clones and lacks some. The sample carries 200,000 or so clones, 85% to 90% recorded once. Material: peripheral blood, obtained on day 0 of AZD1222 vaccination. Source of these receptors: an adult in good health. CDR3s include the opening cysteine and the closing phenylalanine or tryptophan. The D gene is left open where the match is weak. Clone size is shown for a subset of rows, as once, few, many or a class of expanded clone.

len	abundance	v_gene	d_gene	j_gene	CDR3nt	CDR3aa
15	-	TRBV18	-	TRBJ2-2	TGTGCCAGCTCACCAGCGACTCAGGGCACCGGGGAGCTGTTTTTT	CASSPATQGTGELFF
15	-	TRBV5-6	-	TRBJ2-2	TGTGCCAGCAGCCCCGGTCAGCACGGCACCGGGGAGCTGTTTTTT	CASSPGQHGTGELFF
14	-	TRBV6-2/TRBV6-3	-	TRBJ1-2	TGTGCCAGCAGTTCTATCCCCGGCAGGTTTGGCTACACCTTC	CASSSIPGRFGYTF
17	-	TRBV5-1	TRBD1	TRBJ1-2	TGCGCCAGCAGCCCCAATCCAACGGGACAGGGGGCCGGTGGCTACACCTTC	CASSPNPTGQGAGGYTF
11	-	TRBV9	-	TRBJ2-1	TGTGCCAGCAGCGTAGCAGGTGAGCAGTTCTTC	CASSVAGEQFF
13	-	TRBV18	-	TRBJ1-4	TGTGCCAGCTCACGAACGGGTCGGGAAAAACTGTTTTTT	CASSRTGREKLFF
15	-	TRBV3-1/TRBV3-2	-	TRBJ2-3	TGTGCCAGCAGCCGCATGGAGGGTAGCACAGATACGCAGTATTTT	CASSRMEGSTDTQYF
15	-	TRBV11-2	TRBD1	TRBJ2-7	TGTGCCAGCAGCTTAGGGACAGGGGACCCCTACGAGCAGTACTTC	CASSLGTGDPYEQYF
15	-	TRBV5-1	TRBD1	TRBJ1-2	TGCGCCAGCAGCTTGGTTGGGACAGGGGGTGATGGCTACACCTTC	CASSLVGTGGDGYTF
15	-	TRBV24-1	-	TRBJ2-1	TGTGCCACCAGTGATTTTACTGCGGTGGGGAATGAGCAGTTCTTC	CATSDFTAVGNEQFF
14	once	TRBV29-1	-	TRBJ1-4	TGCAGCGTTGAAGGAAGGGAGACTAATGAAAAACTGTTTTTT	CSVEGRETNEKLFF
11	-	TRBV30	-	TRBJ1-2	TGTGCCTGGAGCTCTAACTATGGCTACACCTTC	CAWSSNYGYTF
16	once	TRBV3-1/TRBV3-2	-	TRBJ1-5	TGTGCCAGCAGCCAAGGGGGCGGATATAGCAATCAGCCCCAGCATTTT	CASSQGGGYSNQPQHF
15	-	TRBV6-5	-	TRBJ2-7	TGTGCCAGCAGTTCCCAGGGGGCGGGGGTCTACGAGCAGTACTTC	CASSSQGAGVYEQYF
18	few	TRBV5-6	-	TRBJ1-5	TGTGCCAGCAGCTTGTTCTCAGCCGTAGTTTGGGGCAATCAGCCCCAGCATTTT	CASSLFSAVVWGNQPQHF
12	-	TRBV30	-	TRBJ1-2	TGTGCCTGGAGTGCTTCAGTGGAGGGCTACACCTTC	CAWSASVEGYTF
15	-	TRBV21-1	-	TRBJ1-2	TGTGCCAGCAGCAACGACAGGGTGGGGACCTATGGCTACACCTTC	CASSNDRVGTYGYTF
22	-	TRBV3-1/TRBV3-2	-	TRBJ1-3	TGTGCCAGCAGCCAAGATCGCCGCCCTACTTACCAGACGGACAGCTCTGGAAACACCATATATTTT	CASSQDRRPTYQTDSSGNTIYF
15	-	TRBV20-1	TRBD1	TRBJ1-6	TGCAGTGCTAGTGAGGACAGGGCGGTAGGGTCACCCCTCCACTTT	CSASEDRAVGSPLHF
14	-	TRBV5-1	-	TRBJ2-5	TGCGCCAGCAGTGGAGAGCTGGCCGGGGAGACCCAGTACTTC	CASSGELAGETQYF
14	-	TRBV19	-	TRBJ2-1	TGTGCCAGTAAGATCGACACGGTGGCGGGGGAGCAGTTCTTC	CASKIDTVAGEQFF
15	-	TRBV6-5	-	TRBJ2-2	TGTGCCAGCAGTTACCTGATAACGAACACCGGGGAGCTGTTTTTT	CASSYLITNTGELFF
13	-	TRBV7-9	-	TRBJ1-4	TGTGCCAGCAGCTACGGGGTGGGAGAAAAACTGTTTTTT	CASSYGVGEKLFF
15	-	TRBV7-2	-	TRBJ2-3	TGTGCCAGCAGCCCTTACGGCCTGAGCACAGATACGCAGTATTTT	CASSPYGLSTDTQYF
15	-	TRBV30	TRBD1	TRBJ2-2	TGTGCCTGGACGGCAGGGACAGGGGGGATCGGGGAGCTGTTTTTT	CAWTAGTGGIGELFF
15	once	TRBV6-6	TRBD1	TRBJ1-2	TGTGCCAGCAGTTCTCCGGGACAGGGCCCCTATGGCTACACCTTC	CASSSPGQGPYGYTF
15	-	TRBV7-2	TRBD2	TRBJ2-5	TGTGCCAGCAGCCCGATAGCGGGGGGCTGGGAGACCCAGTACTTC	CASSPIAGGWETQYF
14	-	TRBV28	-	TRBJ1-2	TGTGCCAGCAGTTTAGGGCGGGGACGGGAGGGCTACACCTTC	CASSLGRGREGYTF
15	-	TRBV19	-	TRBJ1-5	TGTGCCAGTAGTCCTCCACGGGGGCTAGGGCAGCCCCAGCATTTT	CASSPPRGLGQPQHF
16	-	TRBV5-4	TRBD2	TRBJ2-5	TGTGCCAGCAGCTACAGGCTAGCGGGAGTGGGAGAGACCCAGTACTTC	CASSYRLAGVGETQYF
12	-	TRBV28	-	TRBJ1-2	TGTGCCAGCAGTTTGAATAACTATGGCTACACCTTC	CASSLNNYGYTF
13	-	TRBV19	-	TRBJ1-5	TGTGCCAGTACCCCAGTCCAGGATCAGCCCCAGCATTTT	CASTPVQDQPQHF
14	-	TRBV29-1	-	TRBJ1-3	TGCAGCGTGGTGGACGGATACTCTGGAAACACCATATATTTT	CSVVDGYSGNTIYF
15	-	TRBV10-3	TRBD1	TRBJ1-2	TGTGCCATCAGTGAACAACTGGACAGGAACTATGGCTACACCTTC	CAISEQLDRNYGYTF
13	-	TRBV3-1/TRBV3-2	-	TRBJ2-7	TGTGCCAGCAGCTCTCAGGCCTCCTACGAGCAGTACTTC	CASSSQASYEQYF
15	-	TRBV7-6	-	TRBJ2-1	TGTGCCAGCAGCTTAAAGCCTGGGCCCTACAATGAGCAGTTCTTC	CASSLKPGPYNEQFF
17	-	TRBV7-9	TRBD1	TRBJ1-2	TGTGCCAGCAGCTTAGCCAGGGGGGATGGTCGGAACTATGGCTACACCTTC	CASSLARGDGRNYGYTF
15	-	TRBV7-9	-	TRBJ1-4	TGTGCCAGCAGCCCGACAGGCGGTCGGGTTGAAAAACTGTTTTTT	CASSPTGGRVEKLFF
14	-	TRBV5-4	-	TRBJ1-4	TGTGCCAGCAGCTTGCAGGGACGGGGCGAAAAACTGTTTTTT	CASSLQGRGEKLFF